This TCR beta chain was sequenced for a study of glioma-infiltrating T cells. Findings and limits, study-wide: Very few CDR3 sequences were shared between tissue and blood.

There are 15 residues in the CDR3. The V gene's germline CDR1 is MNHEY and CDR2 SVGEGT. The V end was cut by 2 bases, the J end by 2 bases, with 12 bases between. Note on this clonotype: What it binds is unknown.

Amplification of TCR alpha and beta CDR3 regions from RNA used iRepertoire nested multiplex PCR. In TCRdb, the multiplex PCR reads were re-called with MiXCR into one record per CDR3 protein. The table records about 140,000 distinct CDR3 sequences, 39% of them present only once. The TCR sequence derives from a human donor with low-grade glioma or glioblastoma, undergoing nonglioma brain surgery, or in good health (not recorded which). The chain is built from TRBV6-2 or TRBV6-3 and TRBJ1-2; D not certain. What was sequenced was glioma tissue, nonneoplastic brain tissue, or PBMCs (not recorded which). CDR3 loop: CASSYGARGNYGYTF. DNA of the CDR3: TGTGCCAGCAGTTACGGAGCCCGTGGAAACTATGGCTACACCTTC.